This TCR beta chain was identified during a study of blood T cell repertoires in COVID-19. Overall study context: Material from acute and convalescent COVID-19 was sourced from the United States, Italy and Spain. In each case, the material was cDNA or gDNA derived from T cells, B-cell-depleted T cells, or PBMCs.

In the authors' workflow: For nucleated cells, counts were estimated from reference gene primer amplification. Repertoires were generated with immunoSEQ multiplex PCR, while TCRdb's copy carries only in-frame clones and drops some. The V and J calls and clone size were taken over from that table, and D and trimming were inferred from the DNA. The sample has over 200,000 clones, approximately 90% seen once. This CDR3 is built from 13 residues. Trimming pared 5 bases from V and 4 bases from J, leaving 11 bases between. Germline assignment: CDR1 MRHNA and CDR2 SNTAGT. Sequenced sample: peripheral blood. The V and J genes are TRBV6-4 and TRBJ1-2; D might be TRBD1 (5 bases). The TCR was taken from a woman aged 40 to 50 with acute or convalescent COVID-19. The CDR3 DNA reads as TGTGCCAGCAGTCAGGGCTACCGCTATGGCTACACCTTC. This translates into CASSQGYRYGYTF.